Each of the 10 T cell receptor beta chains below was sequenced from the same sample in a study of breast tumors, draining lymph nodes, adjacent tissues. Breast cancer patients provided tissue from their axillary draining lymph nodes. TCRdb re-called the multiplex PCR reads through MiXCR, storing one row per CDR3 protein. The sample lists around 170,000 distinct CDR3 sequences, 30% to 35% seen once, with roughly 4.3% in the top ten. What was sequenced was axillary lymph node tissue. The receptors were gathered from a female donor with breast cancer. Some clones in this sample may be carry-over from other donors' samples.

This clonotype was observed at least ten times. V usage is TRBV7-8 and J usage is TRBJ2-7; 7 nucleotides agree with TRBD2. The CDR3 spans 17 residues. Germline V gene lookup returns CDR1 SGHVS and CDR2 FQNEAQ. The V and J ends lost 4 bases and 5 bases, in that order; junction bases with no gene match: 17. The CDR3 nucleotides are TGTGCCAGCAGCTACCACGTCTTTGCGGGAGAAAAAGACGAGCAGTACTTC. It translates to CASSYHVFAGEKDEQYF.

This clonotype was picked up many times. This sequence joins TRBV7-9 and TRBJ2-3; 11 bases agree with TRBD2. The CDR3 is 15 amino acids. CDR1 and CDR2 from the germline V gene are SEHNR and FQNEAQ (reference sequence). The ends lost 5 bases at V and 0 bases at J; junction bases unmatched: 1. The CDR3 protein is CASSTSGSSTDTQYF. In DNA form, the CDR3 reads TGTGCCAGCAGCACTAGCGGGAGTAGCACAGATACGCAGTATTTT. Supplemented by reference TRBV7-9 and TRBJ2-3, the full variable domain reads DTGVSQNPRHKITKRGQNVTFRCDPISEHNRLYWYRQTLGQGPEFLTYFQNEAQLEKSRLLSDRFSAERPKGSFSTLEIQRTEQGDSAMYLCASSTSGSSTDTQYFGPGTRLTVL.

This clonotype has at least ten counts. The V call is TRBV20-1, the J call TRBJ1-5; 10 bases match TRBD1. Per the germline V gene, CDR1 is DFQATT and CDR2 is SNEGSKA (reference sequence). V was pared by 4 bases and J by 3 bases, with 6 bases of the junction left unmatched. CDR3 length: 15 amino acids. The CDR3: CSATPGQGFNQPQHF. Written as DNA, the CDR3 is TGCAGTGCTACACCGGGACAGGGGTTCAATCAGCCCCAGCATTTT.

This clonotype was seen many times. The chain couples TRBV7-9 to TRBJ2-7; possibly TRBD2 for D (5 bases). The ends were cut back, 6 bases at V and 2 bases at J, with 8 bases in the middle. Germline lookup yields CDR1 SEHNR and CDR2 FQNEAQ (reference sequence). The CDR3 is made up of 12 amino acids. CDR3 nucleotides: TGTGCCAGCAGTTCCGGGACCTACGAGCAGTACTTC. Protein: CASSSGTYEQYF.

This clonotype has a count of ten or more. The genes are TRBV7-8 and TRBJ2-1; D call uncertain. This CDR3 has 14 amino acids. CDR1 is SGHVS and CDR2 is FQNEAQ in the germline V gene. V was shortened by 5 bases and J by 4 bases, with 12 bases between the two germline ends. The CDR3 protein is CASSTRTAYNEQFF. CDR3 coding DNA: TGTGCCAGCAGCACCCGGACGGCATACAATGAGCAGTTCTTC.

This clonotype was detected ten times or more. DNA for the CDR3: TGTGCCACTACCTCTCAGGGGCGTCTGGGGGAAAAACTGTTTTTT. Its protein product is CATTSQGRLGEKLFF. The chain links TRBV19 to TRBJ1-4; a weak D match, TRBD1 (6 bases). Germline V lookup: CDR1 LNHDA, CDR2 SQIVND (reference sequence). V dropped 10 bases and J dropped 8 bases, with 23 bases sitting between them. The CDR3 is 15 residues long.

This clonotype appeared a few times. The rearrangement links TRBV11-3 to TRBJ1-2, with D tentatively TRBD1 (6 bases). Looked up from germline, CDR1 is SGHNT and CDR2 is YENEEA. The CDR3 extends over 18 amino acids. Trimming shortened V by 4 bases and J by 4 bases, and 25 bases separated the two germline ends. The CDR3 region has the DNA TGTGCCAGCAGCTCCGCTTACGGGGCCGGGACAAGGGCCTATGGCTACACCTTC. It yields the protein CASSSAYGAGTRAYGYTF.

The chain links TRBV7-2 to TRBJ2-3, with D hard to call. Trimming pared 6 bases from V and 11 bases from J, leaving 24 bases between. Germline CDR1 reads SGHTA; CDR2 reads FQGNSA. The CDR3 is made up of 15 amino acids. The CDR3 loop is CASSSVSSSYNEQYF. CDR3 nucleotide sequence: TGTGCCAGCAGTTCCGTATCCAGCTCCTACAATGAGCAGTATTTT. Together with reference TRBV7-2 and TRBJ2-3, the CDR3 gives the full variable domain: GAGVSQSPSNKVTEKGKDVELRCDPISGHTALYWYRQSLGQGLEFLIYFQGNSAPDKSGLPSDRFSAERTGGSVSTLTIQRTQQEDSAVYLCASSSVSSSYNEQYFGPGTRLTVL.

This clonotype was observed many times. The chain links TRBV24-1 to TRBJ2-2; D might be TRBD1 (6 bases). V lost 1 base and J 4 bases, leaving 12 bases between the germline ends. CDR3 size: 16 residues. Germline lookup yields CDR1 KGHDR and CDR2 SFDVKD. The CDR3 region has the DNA TGTGCCACCAGTGATTTAGGACAGAGAAGCACCGGGGAGCTGTTTTTT. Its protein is CATSDLGQRSTGELFF.

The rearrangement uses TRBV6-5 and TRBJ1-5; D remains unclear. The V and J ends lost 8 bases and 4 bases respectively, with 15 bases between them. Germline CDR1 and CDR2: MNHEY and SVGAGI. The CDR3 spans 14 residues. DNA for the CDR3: TGTGCCAGCGTTGGAAGAGGGCCTAATCAGCCCCAGCATTTT. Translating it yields CASVGRGPNQPQHF.